The 27 T cell receptor beta chains below come from one sample, sequenced in a study of T cells in Graves' hyperthyroidism and ophthalmopathy. Authors of the study amplified TCR beta CDR3 regions from RNA transcripts. During a first-round RT-PCR of the TCR CDR3, the HTBI primer set was used. Via MiXCR, TCRdb re-called the multiplex PCR reads, giving one row per CDR3 protein. The sample comprises about 640,000 distinct CDR3 sequences, roughly 14% of which are singletons, and 12% rests with the top ten. Sequencing was carried out using blood. These receptor sequences come from a woman aged 50 to 60 with Graves' ophthalmopathy.

This clonotype came up many times. The J gene is TRBJ2-3, the V gene TRBV7-2, with TRBD2 matching over 8 bases. V trimming: 4 bases; J trimming: 2 bases; junction bases outside the gene matches: 8. This CDR3 comprises 16 residues. The V gene's germline CDR1 is SGHTA and CDR2 FQGNSA. CDR3 sequence reads: CASSSEREPNTDTQYF. DNA for the CDR3: TGTGCCAGCAGCTCCGAGCGGGAGCCCAACACAGATACGCAGTATTTT.

This clonotype appeared many times. The rearrangement links TRBV12-3 or TRBV12-4 to TRBJ1-1; D remains ambiguous. The CDR3 covers 11 residues. V was pared by 6 bases and J by 5 bases, with 7 bases between. CDR3 sequence (DNA): TGTGCCAGCAGCCCCGGGACTGAAGCTTTCTTT. It encodes CASSPGTEAFF.

This clonotype was seen at least ten times. J is TRBJ2-1 and V is TRBV11-2; maybe TRBD1 (5 bases). This CDR3 has 15 residues. Germline CDR1 SGHAT, CDR2 FQNNGV. The germline V and J ends were trimmed by 4 bases and 4 bases, with 14 bases remaining between them. CDR3 bases: TGTGCCAGCAGCTCTTTGGGGCCCCGGTACAATGAGCAGTTCTTC. Residues: CASSSLGPRYNEQFF.

This clonotype was counted at least ten times. This sequence joins TRBV9 and TRBJ2-5; D might be TRBD1 (6 bases). CDR1 SGDLS and CDR2 YYNGEE come from the germline V gene. The ends were cut back, 4 bases at V and 1 base at J, with 8 bases in the middle. There are 13 residues in the CDR3. CDR3: CASSIQGQETQYF. For the CDR3, the DNA is TGTGCCAGCAGCATACAGGGCCAAGAGACCCAGTACTTC.

This clonotype was counted between two and nine times. This chain uses TRBV20-1 with TRBJ2-7; TRBD1 matches at 8 bases. CDR3 size: 13 residues. V shed 6 bases and J 3 bases; nucleotides not matched to a gene: 7. CDR1 and CDR2 (germline): DFQATT, SNEGSKA (reference sequence). CDR3 coding DNA: TGCAGTGCCACGGACAGGGACGACTACGAGCAGTACTTC. Translating it yields CSATDRDDYEQYF.

The rearrangement joins TRBV19 to TRBJ2-1; TRBD2 agrees at 9 bases. Germline values: CDR1 LNHDA, CDR2 SQIVND (reference sequence). Trimming cost V 5 bases and J 9 bases; bases outside gene matches: 11. The CDR3 covers 15 residues. CDR3 sequence reads: CASSATGTSFFEQFF. CDR3 DNA: TGTGCCAGTAGTGCCACCGGGACTAGCTTCTTTGAGCAGTTCTTC.

The table lists this clonotype with many counts. This sequence joins TRBV6-2 or TRBV6-3 and TRBJ1-2, with a tentative D call TRBD1 (5 bases). Between the trimmed V and J ends, which lost 0 bases and 13 bases, there was a span of 12 bases. CDR1 is MNHEY and CDR2 is SVGEGT in the germline V gene. The CDR3 runs to 12 residues. CDR3: CASSYSTARGTF. CDR3 coding DNA: TGTGCCAGCAGTTACTCGACAGCCAGAGGCACCTTC.

There are a few counts of this clonotype. The rearrangement links TRBV28 to TRBJ1-5, with D perhaps matching TRBD1 (5 bases). Germline loops: CDR1 MDHEN, CDR2 SYDVKM. Between the trimmed V and J ends, which lost 3 bases and 2 bases, there was a span of 11 bases. The CDR3 extends over 15 amino acids. The CDR3 DNA reads TGTGCCAGCAGTTTCCGGGGGTTTGGCAATCAGCCCCAGCATTTT. Encoded protein: CASSFRGFGNQPQHF.

This clonotype was observed at least ten times. V is TRBV2 and J is TRBJ2-1; D may match TRBD1 or TRBD2 (6 bases each). From germline, CDR1 is SNHLY and CDR2 FYNNEI. The CDR3 extends over 14 amino acids. V lost 4 bases and J 6 bases, leaving 13 bases between the germline ends. CDR3 DNA: TGTGCCAGCAGTGCCGACAGGCGGGGCAATGAGCAGTTCTTC. It encodes CASSADRRGNEQFF.

V gene TRBV9 combines with J gene TRBJ2-1; 10 positions agree with TRBD2. CDR1 is SGDLS, CDR2 YYNGEE, per germline. Unmatched junction bases numbered 9, after V lost 2 bases and J lost 7 bases. The CDR3 totals 16 residues. For the CDR3, the DNA is TGTGCCAGCAGCGTCGGGACTAGCGTTATGATTAATGAGCAGTTCTTC. Residues: CASSVGTSVMINEQFF.

This clonotype was recorded at least ten times. V is TRBV7-9 and J is TRBJ2-2; TRBD1 or TRBD2 may be the D gene (5 bases each). The CDR3 is 17 residues long. Deletions cut 4 bases from V and 1 base from J, with 16 bases between. Germline V gene sequence: CDR1 SEHNR, CDR2 FQNEAQ (reference sequence). This chain's CDR3 is CASSSSLGEMNTGELFF. As DNA, the CDR3 is TGTGCCAGCAGCTCCTCCCTAGGGGAGATGAACACCGGGGAGCTGTTTTTT.

This clonotype was found many times. The V gene is TRBV13, the J gene TRBJ2-7; 13 bases agree with TRBD2. With 5 bases clipped from V and 3 bases from J, the junction kept 7 bases outside the gene matches. This CDR3 has 16 amino acids. Germline V gene data show CDR1 as PRHDT and CDR2 as FYEKMQ (reference sequence). DNA for the CDR3: TGTGCCAGCAGCATATTTCGGACTAGCGGGGGCTACGAGCAGTACTTC. Its protein is CASSIFRTSGGYEQYF. The full variable domain, completed using reference TRBV13 and TRBJ2-7, is AAGVIQSPRHLIKEKRETATLKCYPIPRHDTVYWYQQGPGQDPQFLISFYEKMQSDKGSIPDRFSAQQFSDYHSELNMSSLELGDSALYFCASSIFRTSGGYEQYFGPGTRLTVT.

This clonotype was counted many times. This rearrangement joins TRBV27 to TRBJ1-4; D unclear. Trimming took off 3 bases at V and 7 bases at J, with 12 bases between the two ends. Germline V CDR1 and CDR2: MNHEY, SMNVEV (reference sequence). CDR3 size: 14 residues. This chain's CDR3 is CASSFLGSIEKLFF. As DNA, the CDR3 is TGTGCCAGCAGTTTTTTAGGGAGCATTGAAAAACTGTTTTTT.

This clonotype has a handful of counts. The gene calls are TRBV19 and TRBJ1-5; D not resolved. Germline assignment: CDR1 LNHDA and CDR2 SQIVND (reference sequence). This CDR3 region has 19 residues. Trimming pared 2 bases from V and 6 bases from J, leaving 26 bases between. CDR3 amino acids: CASSIKHRLLRSWGQPQHF. The DNA for the CDR3 is TGTGCCAGTAGTATAAAACACCGGCTGTTACGGTCTTGGGGTCAGCCCCAGCATTTT.

This clonotype was found many times. The J gene is TRBJ1-1, the V gene TRBV5-6, with D perhaps TRBD1 (5 bases). The V and J ends lost 1 base and 5 bases respectively, with 9 bases between them. CDR1 and CDR2 (germline): SGHDT, YYEEEE. The CDR3 is 13 amino acids. In DNA, the CDR3 is TGTGCCAGCAGCTTGTCGGGGCCAACTGAAGCTTTCTTT. It is translated as CASSLSGPTEAFF.

The table lists this clonotype with many counts. This chain uses TRBV29-1 with TRBJ2-1, with 13 positions matching TRBD2. Losses at the gene ends were 8 bases for V and 2 bases for J; bases not matched to a gene: 12. The CDR3 is 17 residues long. Per germline, CDR1 SQVTM and CDR2 ANQGSEA. CDR3 DNA sequence: TGCAGCCCCCTGGGGCGACTAGCGGGAGGCGCCTACAATGAGCAGTTCTTC. It codes for CSPLGRLAGGAYNEQFF.

This clonotype was recorded a few times. V and J are TRBV24-1 and TRBJ2-2; no clear D. CDR3 length equals 14 residues. V was trimmed by 1 base and J by 5 bases, leaving 7 bases between them. Germline V gives CDR1 KGHDR, CDR2 SFDVKD. The CDR3 loop reads CATSDFSKTGELFF. CDR3 DNA: TGTGCCACCAGTGATTTTTCTAAAACCGGGGAGCTGTTTTTT.

As for this clonotype: This may arise from a read error, as a much more abundant clone is one base away. The J gene is TRBJ2-4, the V gene TRBV2, with 7 positions matching TRBD2. V lost 4 bases to trimming and J lost 7 bases; unmatched junction nucleotides: 13. There are 16 residues in the CDR3. From germline, CDR1 is SNHLY and CDR2 FYNNEI. CDR3 residues: CASSVFGGWGGNIQYF. CDR3 coding DNA: TGTGCCAGCAGTGTTTTTGGGGGGTGGGGGGGGAACATTCAGTACTTC.

This clonotype came up a few times. The V and J genes are TRBV12-5 and TRBJ1-2, with D maybe TRBD1 (6 bases). From germline, CDR1 is LGHNT and CDR2 FRNRAP. The CDR3 loop spans 14 amino acids. The V end was cut by 11 bases, the J end by 3 bases, with 19 bases between. CDR3 amino acids: CASPLLGGDYGYTF. The CDR3 DNA is TGTGCTTCCCCGCTACTTGGGGGCGACTATGGCTACACCTTC.

This clonotype showed up just a few times. The gene calls are TRBV24-1 and TRBJ2-1; tentative D call: TRBD2 (6 bases). V lost 0 bases and J 10 bases, leaving 18 bases between the germline ends. The germline V gene has CDR1 KGHDR and CDR2 SFDVKD. The CDR3 is 16 residues long. CDR3 region: CATSDLHAEGGREQFF. The CDR3 coding sequence is TGTGCCACCAGTGATTTGCATGCTGAGGGAGGCCGGGAGCAGTTCTTC.

This clonotype turned up a few times. V is TRBV7-9 and J is TRBJ1-6; D gene unclear. Trimming shortened V by 3 bases and J by 8 bases, and 8 bases separated the two germline ends. The germline V gene encodes CDR1 SEHNR and CDR2 FQNEAQ (reference sequence). This CDR3 contains 13 residues. CDR3 residues: CASSLEEDSPLHF. The CDR3 DNA is TGTGCCAGCAGCTTGGAGGAGGATTCACCCCTCCACTTT.

The chain is built from TRBV7-9 and TRBJ1-2, with a tentative D call TRBD1 (5 bases). CDR3 length: 16 residues. Between the trimmed V and J ends, which lost 2 bases and 4 bases, there was a span of 17 bases. Germline V CDR1 and CDR2: SEHNR, FQNEAQ (reference sequence). The CDR3 spells CASSLNLRGPFYGYTF. The CDR3 DNA reads as TGTGCCAGCAGCTTAAATTTGCGGGGACCTTTCTATGGCTACACCTTC.

The chain employs TRBV20-1 and TRBJ2-7; 11 bases are shared with TRBD2. The germline gives CDR1 DFQATT, CDR2 SNEGSKA (reference sequence). The CDR3 has 14 residues. The J segment lost 3 bases and the V segment lost 2 bases, leaving 3 bases of the junction unmatched. In nucleotides, the CDR3 is TGCAGTGCTAGACCCACTAGCGGGAGCTACGAGCAGTACTTC. This sequence encodes CSARPTSGSYEQYF.

This clonotype was seen more than once but under ten times. A much bigger clone sits one base away, suggesting this may be a read error. The chain carries TRBV7-2 and TRBJ2-2; TRBD1 or TRBD2 may be the D gene (5 bases each). Germline V gives CDR1 SGHTA, CDR2 FQGNSA. The CDR3 has 13 amino acids. Trimming took 3 bases from V and 8 from J, leaving 10 bases between them. The CDR3 region has the DNA TGTGCCAGCAGCTTCAACTGGGGGGGGGAGCTGTTTTTT. Translation: CASSFNWGGELFF.

The chain is built from TRBV12-3 or TRBV12-4 and TRBJ1-2; maybe TRBD1 (6 bases). The CDR3 is 16 residues long. V lost 1 base and J lost 1, with 13 bases in between. CDR3 in DNA: TGTGCCAGCAGTTTAGAGGGGGGGTGGGGTAACTATGGCTACACCTTC. Protein: CASSLEGGWGNYGYTF.

This clonotype showed up many times. This chain uses TRBV30 with TRBJ1-6, with no clear D. The CDR3 is 13 amino acids. Germline assignment: CDR1 GTSNPN and CDR2 SVGIG (reference sequence). V dropped 2 bases and J dropped 8 bases, with 10 bases sitting between them. CDR3 sequence: CAWSRQLHSPLHF. DNA for the CDR3: TGTGCCTGGAGTCGGCAGCTTCATTCACCCCTCCACTTT.

There are many counts of this clonotype. The V call is TRBV7-9, the J call TRBJ2-7; 9 bases align to TRBD1. This CDR3 is built from 14 residues. Germline V gene sequence: CDR1 SEHNR, CDR2 FQNEAQ (reference sequence). V shed 5 bases and J 2 bases; nucleotides not matched to a gene: 4. This chain's CDR3 is CASSRGTGPYEQYF. The CDR3 region has the DNA TGTGCCAGCAGCCGAGGGACAGGGCCCTACGAGCAGTACTTC. Together with reference TRBV7-9 and TRBJ2-7, the CDR3 gives the full variable domain: DTGVSQNPRHKITKRGQNVTFRCDPISEHNRLYWYRQTLGQGPEFLTYFQNEAQLEKSRLLSDRFSAERPKGSFSTLEIQRTEQGDSAMYLCASSRGTGPYEQYFGPGTRLTVT.